This T cell receptor beta chain originates from a study of blood T cell repertoires in COVID-19 (dated by TCRdb to the early 2020s). Notes on the research overall: The collaborator samples originated in the United States, Italy and Spain and spanned the acute and convalescent phases of COVID-19. The repertoires were released in a freely available public database intended as a resource for research on the immune response to SARS-CoV-2. Subjects who had been exposed to COVID-19, were actively infected with it, or had recovered from it provided the deeply sampled blood TCRbeta repertoires that made up the dataset. The samples were drawn from the first 160 participants of the ongoing ImmuneRACE study and from 1,254 subjects provided by 6 global collaborators. Nearly every sample came with metadata listing a de-identified subject ID, COVID-19 status, age in years and sex. HLA class I and class II types, where available, came from metadata supplied by the sample provider rather than from assay-based typing. The material from the prospective study consisted of cDNA or gDNA derived from T cells, B-cell-depleted T cells, or PBMCs.

General conclusions and limits of the study: The quantity of clinical and demographic metadata differed by source and by participant and was supplied without curation.

To note about this clone: Its target antigen remains unknown. Base qualities are missing; no much larger clone stands one base away. The same CDR3 also results from other DNA sequences found in this sample.

Collaborating institutions collected whole blood in K2EDTA tubes following their own protocols. Collaborator samples were shipped for TCRbeta analysis as frozen whole blood, isolated PBMCs, or DNA extracted from either sample type. TCRbeta CDR3 regions were amplified from genomic DNA by means of the immunoSEQ Assay, a bias-controlled multiplex PCR. The study's own analysis went as follows. The number of nucleated cells in each sample was estimated by amplification of reference gene primers within the assay. To quantify the absolute abundance of each unique TCRbeta CDR3 rearrangement, sequence reads were collapsed and filtered. For each sample, productive Simpson clonality was calculated by taking the square root of Simpson's diversity index across productive rearrangements. The source is immuneACCESS, and TCRdb retained only in-frame sequences with V and J called. Part of the clones is not carried over; for the studies checked, unresolved V genes explain less than half of this, and the remainder is unexplained. V, J and clone size were drawn from that table, and D and trimming were deduced from the DNA. Recorded for this sample are roughly 300,000 clones; around 86% of them occurred a single time. Roughly 2.9% of the sample goes to the ten largest clones.

From cysteine to phenylalanine, the CDR3 is 15 amino acids long. Of the read, only the CDR3 DNA is kept; its 45 bases are in frame from base 1. The germline ends are 8 bases apart after V is trimmed by 0 bases and J by 1 base. Via the germline V gene, CDR1 is SGDLS and CDR2 YYNGEE. Source material: peripheral blood. This clonotype was obtained from a woman aged 60-70 years with active or convalescent COVID-19. This receptor chain uses TRBV9 and TRBJ1-3; perhaps TRBD1 is the D gene, with 6 bases matching. The nucleotide sequence reads as follows: TGTGCCAGCAGCGTAGCTCAGGGGTCTGGAAACACCATATATTTT. Protein translation: CASSVAQGSGNTIYF.